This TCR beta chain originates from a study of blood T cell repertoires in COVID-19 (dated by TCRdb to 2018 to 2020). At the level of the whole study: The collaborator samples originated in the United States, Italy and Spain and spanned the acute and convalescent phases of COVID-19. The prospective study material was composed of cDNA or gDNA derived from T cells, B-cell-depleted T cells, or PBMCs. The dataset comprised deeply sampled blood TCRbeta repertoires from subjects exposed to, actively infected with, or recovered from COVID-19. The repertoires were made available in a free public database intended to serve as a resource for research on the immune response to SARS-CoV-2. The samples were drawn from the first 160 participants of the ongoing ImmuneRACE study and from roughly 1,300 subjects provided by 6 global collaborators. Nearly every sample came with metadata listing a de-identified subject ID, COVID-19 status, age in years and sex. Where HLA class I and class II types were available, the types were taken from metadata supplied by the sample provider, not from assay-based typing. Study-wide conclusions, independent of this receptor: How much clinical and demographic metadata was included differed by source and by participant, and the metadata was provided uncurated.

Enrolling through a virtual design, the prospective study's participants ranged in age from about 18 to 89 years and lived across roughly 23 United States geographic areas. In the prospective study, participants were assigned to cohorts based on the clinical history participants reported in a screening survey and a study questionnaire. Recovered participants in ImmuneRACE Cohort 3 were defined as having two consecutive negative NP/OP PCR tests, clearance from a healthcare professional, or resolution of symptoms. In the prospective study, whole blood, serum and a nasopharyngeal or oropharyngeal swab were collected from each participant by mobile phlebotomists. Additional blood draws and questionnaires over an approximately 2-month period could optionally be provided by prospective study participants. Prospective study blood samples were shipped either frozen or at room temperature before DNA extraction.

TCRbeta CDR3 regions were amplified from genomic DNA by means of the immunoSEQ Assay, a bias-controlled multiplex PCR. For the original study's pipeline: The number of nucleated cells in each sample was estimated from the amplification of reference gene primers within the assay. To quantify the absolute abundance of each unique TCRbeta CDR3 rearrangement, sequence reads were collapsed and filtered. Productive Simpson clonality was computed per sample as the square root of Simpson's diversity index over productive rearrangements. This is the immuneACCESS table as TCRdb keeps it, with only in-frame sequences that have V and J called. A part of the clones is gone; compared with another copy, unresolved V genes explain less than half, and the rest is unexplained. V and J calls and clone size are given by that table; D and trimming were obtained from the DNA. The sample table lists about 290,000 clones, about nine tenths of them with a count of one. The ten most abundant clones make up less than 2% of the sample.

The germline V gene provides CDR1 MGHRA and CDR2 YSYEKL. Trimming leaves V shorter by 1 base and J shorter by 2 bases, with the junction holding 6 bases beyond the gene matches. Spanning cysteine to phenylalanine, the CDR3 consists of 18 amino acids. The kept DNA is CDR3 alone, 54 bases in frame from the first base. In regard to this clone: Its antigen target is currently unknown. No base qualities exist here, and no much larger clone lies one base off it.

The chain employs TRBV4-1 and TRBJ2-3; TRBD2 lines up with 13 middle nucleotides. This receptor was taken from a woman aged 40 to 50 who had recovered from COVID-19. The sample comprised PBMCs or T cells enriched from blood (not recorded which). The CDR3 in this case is CASSQGPLAGGHTDTQYF. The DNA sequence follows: TGCGCCAGCAGCCAAGGACCACTAGCGGGAGGGCACACAGATACGCAGTATTTT.